Following are 28 T cell receptor beta chains from one sample sequenced in a study of shared clonotypes between healthy human individuals. Only in-frame clones appear in the TCRdb table, and some are missing; sequencing was by immunoSEQ multiplex PCR. In the table there are 950,000 to 1,100,000 clones, more than 65% of which are singletons. Sequencing was carried out using memory CD4+ T cells sorted from blood. Documented subset: CD45RA-negative fraction. These receptors were obtained from a man between 18 and 35 years old in good health.

V and J are TRBV5-4 and TRBJ1-2, with D possibly being TRBD1 (5 bases). CDR1 and CDR2 from the germline V gene are SGHNT and YYREEE (reference sequence). Trimming removed 0 bases at V and 4 bases at J, with 10 bases between. The CDR3 has 14 residues. The CDR3 DNA reads TGTGCCAGCAGCTTGGACGGGGCTATCTATGGCTACACCTTC. Protein sequence: CASSLDGAIYGYTF.

This clone was counted between two and nine times. The rearrangement uses TRBV30 and TRBJ2-7, with 11 bases lining up with TRBD1. The CDR3 contains 15 residues. The germline V gene has CDR1 GTSNPN and CDR2 SVGIG (reference sequence). Unmatched junction bases numbered 8, after V lost 0 bases and J lost 7 bases. The CDR3 DNA follows: TGTGCCTGGAGTGTACGAGGGACAGGGGGAGGTGAGCAGTACTTC. It is translated as CAWSVRGTGGGEQYF. Combining the CDR3 with reference TRBV30 and TRBJ2-7 gives the whole variable domain SQTIHQWPATLVQPVGSPLSLECTVEGTSNPNLYWYRQAAGRGLQLLFYSVGIGQISSEVPQNLSASRPQDRQFILSSKKLLLSDSGFYLCAWSVRGTGGGEQYFGPGTRLTVT.

CDR3: CASRKGPTVAYF. The DNA of the CDR3 is TGTGCCAGCCGGAAGGGCCCAACTGTCGCCTACTTC. V usage is TRBV28 and J usage is TRBJ2-7; D gene unclear. From germline, CDR1 is MDHEN and CDR2 SYDVKM. V dropped 8 bases and J dropped 13 bases, with 21 bases sitting between them. This CDR3 region has 12 residues. The whole variable domain, filled in from reference TRBV28 and TRBJ2-7, reads DVKVTQSSRYLVKRTGEKVFLECVQDMDHENMFWYRQDPGLGLRLIYFSYDVKMKEKGDIPEGYSVSREKKERFSLILESASTNQTSMYLCASRKGPTVAYFGPGTRLTVT.

In the case of this clone: Additional DNA sequences in this sample encode the identical CDR3. The rearrangement uses TRBV9 and TRBJ2-5; D unresolved. This CDR3 spans 13 amino acids. The germline CDR1 and CDR2 sequences are SGDLS and YYNGEE. V gave up 2 bases and J gave up 4 bases, with 9 bases separating them. In DNA, the CDR3 is TGTGCCAGCAGCGTGAACTCGGGAGAGACCCAGTACTTC. The encoded protein is CASSVNSGETQYF.

The chain recombines TRBV4-1 with TRBJ2-1; no clear D gene. The CDR3 runs to 14 residues. V was clipped by 0 bases and J by 6 bases, with 9 bases between them. Germline V gene data show CDR1 as MGHRA and CDR2 as YSYEKL. CDR3 sequence reads: CASSQERNGNEQFF. The CDR3, as DNA: TGCGCCAGCAGCCAAGAGAGGAACGGCAATGAGCAGTTCTTC.

The rearrangement joins TRBV11-3 to TRBJ1-6; 7 bases agree with TRBD1. From germline, CDR1 is SGHNT and CDR2 YENEEA. V shed 7 bases and J 4 bases; nucleotides not matched to a gene: 4. The CDR3 is made up of 14 amino acids. The CDR3 bases are TGTGCCAGCAACCCGGGACAGTATAATTCACCCCTCCACTTT. Its translation is CASNPGQYNSPLHF.

The chain links TRBV6-6 to TRBJ2-3; D may be TRBD1 (5 bases). This CDR3 has 16 residues. The germline gives CDR1 MNHNY, CDR2 SVGAGI (reference sequence). The V and J ends lost 2 bases and 2 bases respectively, with 14 bases between them. The CDR3 is CASSYGASIPTDTQYF. CDR3 DNA: TGTGCCAGCAGTTACGGGGCGTCCATCCCCACAGATACGCAGTATTTT.

This clone came up once. One end of the junction varies from germline; a read error may be responsible. This rearrangement joins TRBV7-7 to TRBJ2-1; no reliable D call. The germline V gene encodes CDR1 SSHAT and CDR2 FNYEAQ (reference sequence). The CDR3 totals 14 residues. CDR3 in DNA: TGTGCTAGCAGCGCCCTTCGTCCCCCCGATGAGCAGTTCTTC. Encoded protein: CASSALRPPDEQFF.

In this sample, this clone turned up a few times. The chain combines TRBV7-2 with TRBJ1-2; TRBD1 aligns across 9 bases. V lost 8 bases, J lost 1 base, and 8 bases stayed unmatched. CDR3 length: 15 amino acids. Looked up from germline, CDR1 is SGHTA and CDR2 is FQGNSA. The CDR3 bases are TGTGCCAGCTGGGGACAGGGCCGGTTTAACTATGGCTACACCTTC. As protein: CASWGQGRFNYGYTF.

On this clone itself: This may come from a read error, since a much larger clone is one base off. This sample includes further DNA sequences coding for the same CDR3. J is TRBJ2-1 and V is TRBV5-1, with 7 bases that match TRBD2. This CDR3 has 15 residues. The germline V gene has CDR1 SGHRS and CDR2 YFSETQ. This chain's CDR3 is CASSLASGSYNEQFF. CDR3 DNA sequence: TGTGCCAGCAGCTTGGCTAGCGGTTCCTACAATGAGCAGTTCTTC.

This clone came up a few times. Different DNA sequences within this sample yield the same CDR3. The rearrangement uses TRBV6-6 and TRBJ2-7, with 8 bases matching TRBD1. Unmatched junction bases numbered 0, after V lost 5 bases and J lost 3 bases. Germline V gives CDR1 MNHNY, CDR2 SVGAGI (reference sequence). The CDR3 totals 12 residues. The CDR3 sequence: CASSTGGYEQYF. The CDR3 DNA sequence: TGTGCCAGCAGTACAGGGGGCTACGAGCAGTACTTC.

The V and J genes are TRBV18 and TRBJ2-7, with 14 nucleotides matching TRBD2. V was pared by 6 bases and J by 6 bases, with 10 bases of the junction left unmatched. The CDR3 has 16 amino acids. CDR1 is KGHSH, CDR2 LQKENI, per germline. CDR3 coding DNA: TGTGCCAGCTCTTCGAGACTAGCGGGAGGGCCCCGCGAGCAGTACTTC. Translated: CASSSRLAGGPREQYF.

The chain uses TRBV14 and TRBJ2-2; D possibly uses TRBD1 or TRBD2 (5 bases each). V was shortened by 6 bases and J by 3 bases, with 14 bases between the two germline ends. Germline CDR1 reads SGHDN; CDR2 reads FVKESK. The CDR3 spans 15 residues. The CDR3 nucleotides read TGTGCCAGCAGTGCCGGGACGTTCTACACCGGGGAGCTGTTTTTT. Its protein is CASSAGTFYTGELFF.

Concerning this clone itself: One junction end does not reproduce the germline sequence, and a read error may be involved. This chain uses TRBV7-7 with TRBJ1-1; D ambiguous. The germline CDR1 and CDR2 sequences are SSHAT and FNYEAQ (reference sequence). This CDR3 is built from 13 residues. The CDR3 sequence is CASSPGANTEAFF. CDR3 DNA: TGTGCTAGCAGCCCGGGCGCCAACACTGAAGCTTTCTTT.

Only one count was recorded for this clone. The chain couples TRBV7-2 to TRBJ1-2, with D hard to call. This CDR3 contains 13 residues. Trimming left V 5 bases short and J 8 bases short, with 15 bases between. Per the germline V gene, CDR1 is SGHTA and CDR2 is FQGNSA. Here the CDR3 reads CASSVSGERGYTF. The CDR3, as DNA: TGTGCCAGCAGCGTTAGTGGGGAGCGGGGCTACACCTTC.

The rearrangement uses TRBV2 and TRBJ2-6, with 11 bases fitting TRBD1. CDR1 SNHLY and CDR2 FYNNEI come from the germline V gene. Trimming removed 7 bases from V and 2 bases from J; junction bases left unmatched: 4. The CDR3 length is 16 residues. CDR3 region: CASTLGQGAGANVLTF. The CDR3 nucleotides read TGTGCCAGCACCCTGGGACAGGGGGCTGGGGCCAACGTCCTGACTTTC.

This clone was detected once. V is TRBV9 and J is TRBJ2-5; the match to TRBD1 covers 9 bases. The V gene's germline CDR1 is SGDLS and CDR2 YYNGEE. The length of the CDR3 is 16 residues. V gave up 3 bases and J gave up 2 bases; unmatched junction bases: 8. The CDR3 sequence: CASSAGQGRGQETQYF. The DNA for the CDR3 is TGTGCCAGCAGCGCGGGACAGGGACGAGGGCAAGAGACCCAGTACTTC.

The gene calls are TRBV5-6 and TRBJ2-3; TRBD2 matches at 7 bases. V was clipped by 3 bases and J by 4 bases; unmatched bases: 20. The CDR3 has 19 amino acids. Per germline, CDR1 SGHDT and CDR2 YYEEEE. The CDR3 DNA reads TGTGCCAGCAGCTGGGGGATTATTGTAGCGGGCCGAGAGGCAGATACGCAGTATTTT. It encodes CASSWGIIVAGREADTQYF.

This clone has just a few counts. The chain uses TRBV5-1 and TRBJ1-1; D may be TRBD1 (5 bases). Trimming took off 0 bases at V and 0 bases at J, with 9 bases between the two ends. The CDR3 runs 15 residues. Germline V gene lookup returns CDR1 SGHRS and CDR2 YFSETQ. For the CDR3, the DNA is TGCGCCAGCAGCTTGGAACAGGCAATGAACACTGAAGCTTTCTTT. Encoded protein: CASSLEQAMNTEAFF. The full variable domain, rest sourced from reference TRBV5-1 and TRBJ1-1, is KAGVTQTPRYLIKTRGQQVTLSCSPISGHRSVSWYQQTPGQGLQFLFEYFSETQRNKGNFPGRFSGRQFSNSRSEMNVSTLELGDSALYLCASSLEQAMNTEAFFGQGTRLTVV.

The chain recombines TRBV7-9 with TRBJ2-3; 12 bases match TRBD2. With V trimmed by 3 bases and J by 3 bases, 10 bases remained unmatched. Looked up from germline, CDR1 is SEHNR and CDR2 is FQNEAQ (reference sequence). The CDR3 has 18 residues. The CDR3 is CASSFPYATSGRTDTQYF. In DNA form, the CDR3 reads TGTGCCAGCAGCTTCCCTTACGCGACTAGCGGGAGAACAGATACGCAGTATTTT.

A word on this clone: The same CDR3 also results from other DNA sequences found in this sample. This chain connects TRBV30 to TRBJ2-5, with D perhaps TRBD2 (5 bases). Per germline, CDR1 GTSNPN and CDR2 SVGIG (reference sequence). V dropped 1 base and J dropped 1 base, with 7 bases sitting between them. The CDR3 contains 13 residues. The CDR3 nucleotides read TGTGCCTGGAGTGGAGGACTCCAAGAGACCCAGTACTTC. Translation gives CAWSGGLQETQYF.

The chain is built from TRBV27 and TRBJ2-7; a weak D match, TRBD1 (6 bases). Trimming removed 4 bases from V and 0 bases from J, with 16 bases in between. This CDR3 has 16 residues. Germline V CDR1 and CDR2: MNHEY, SMNVEV (reference sequence). DNA for the CDR3: TGTGCCAGCAGTTCATGGTCAGGGGCAATCTCCTACGAGCAGTACTTC. Protein sequence: CASSSWSGAISYEQYF.

For the CDR3, the DNA is TGTGCCAGTAGTATGGGAGGGGCCTACGAGCAGTACTTC. Its protein is CASSMGGAYEQYF. The V call is TRBV19, the J call TRBJ2-7; 7 nucleotides agree with TRBD2. The germline V gene encodes CDR1 LNHDA and CDR2 SQIVND (reference sequence). J lost 2 bases, V lost 3 bases, and 1 base had no gene match. There are 13 residues in the CDR3.

The chain uses TRBV9 and TRBJ2-3; TRBD2 is a possible D gene (5 bases). This CDR3 contains 16 residues. CDR1 is SGDLS and CDR2 is YYNGEE in the germline V gene. Trimming stripped 4 bases from V and 0 bases from J, with 15 bases between. The CDR3 DNA sequence: TGTGCCAGCAGCCGTCGGGGTGAGTTAAGCACAGATACGCAGTATTTT. It yields the protein CASSRRGELSTDTQYF. Using reference TRBV9 and TRBJ2-3 for the parts outside the CDR3, the full variable domain is DSGVTQTPKHLITATGQRVTLRCSPRSGDLSVYWYQQSLDQGLQFLIQYYNGEERAKGNILERFSAQQFPDLHSELNLSSLELGDSALYFCASSRRGELSTDTQYFGPGTRLTVL.

This clone occurred a few times. It may be a read error: a sequence one base away is much more abundant. V gene TRBV11-2 combines with J gene TRBJ1-1, with D maybe TRBD1 (5 bases). The CDR3 extends over 12 amino acids. Germline CDR1 reads SGHAT; CDR2 reads FQNNGV. V lost 3 bases, J lost 5 bases, and 7 bases lay in between. The CDR3 sequence: CASSFGGTEAFF. As DNA, the CDR3 is TGTGCCAGCAGCTTTGGGGGGACTGAAGCTTTCTTT.

This chain joins TRBV6-1 and TRBJ1-1, with TRBD1 matching 7 bases. The CDR3 is 16 residues long. The V gene's germline CDR1 is MNHNS and CDR2 SASEGT. V was pared by 2 bases and J by 9 bases, with 15 bases of the junction left unmatched. The CDR3 sequence: CASSEHGDRVAPKAFF. CDR3 bases: TGTGCCAGCAGTGAACATGGAGACAGGGTGGCCCCAAAAGCTTTCTTT.

The V gene is TRBV5-1, the J gene TRBJ1-3; TRBD1 might be the D (5 bases). Germline V gene sequence: CDR1 SGHRS, CDR2 YFSETQ. V dropped 6 bases and J dropped 0 bases, with 13 bases sitting between them. The CDR3 is 15 amino acids. The CDR3 here is CASTEGMVSGNTIYF. DNA for the CDR3: TGCGCCAGCACAGAGGGGATGGTCTCTGGAAACACCATATATTTT.

Turning to this clone: This sample includes further DNA sequences coding for the same CDR3. This chain joins TRBV27 and TRBJ2-4; TRBD2 matches 7 bases. CDR1 and CDR2 from the germline V gene are MNHEY and SMNVEV (reference sequence). The V and J ends lost 6 bases and 2 bases, in that order; junction bases with no gene match: 4. This CDR3 region has 14 residues. CDR3 sequence (DNA): TGTGCCAGCAGCTTGCGGGGGACCAAAAACATTCAGTACTTC. Translation: CASSLRGTKNIQYF.